This record looks at one T cell receptor (beta chain) sequence and its context. Its antigen remains unknown. The entry originates in a study of beta chain features in type 1 diabetes. Background on the study: About 110 million sorted cells were examined across all samples. Study outcomes and limitations: Across all four CD4+ subsets, people with type 1 diabetes showed modestly shorter TCRB CDR3s. The naive, central memory and Treg TCRB repertoires of patients appeared to be more similar to one another than those of healthy donors.

Expressed TCRB transcripts were sequenced because the isolated RNA had all been reverse transcribed beforehand. The protocol was immunoSEQ multiplex PCR, while the TCRdb copy is restricted to in-frame clones and leaves out a portion. The sample has a few hundred thousand clones, approximately 15% seen once. One heparinised draw of blood, averaging about 110 mL, came from each donor. Isolation of CD4+ naive, central memory, regulatory and stem cell-like memory cells was achieved by sorting via CD45RO/CCR7/CD25/CD127/CD95/CD27. Germline values: CDR1 SGHVS, CDR2 FQNEAQ. V was trimmed by 1 base and J by 7 bases, leaving 7 bases between them. CDR3 length: 12 residues.

V gene TRBV7-8 combines with J gene TRBJ2-5; D is perhaps TRBD1 (5 bases). This receptor was taken from a man aged 25-45 years with type 1 diabetes. The material sequenced was naive CD4+ T cells from blood. In nucleotides, the CDR3 is TGTGCCAGCAGCTTAGACACAGGGACCCAGTACTTC. It translates to CASSLDTGTQYF.